The 30 T cell receptor beta chains below were found in one sample sequenced in a study of blood T cell repertoires in COVID-19. Here immunoSEQ multiplex PCR was the method, and the copy in TCRdb shows in-frame clones only, minus some. Here the sample spans about 170,000 clones, approximately 91% being singletons. Sequencing used peripheral blood. Every receptor here comes from a man younger than 35 with COVID-19, enrolled during active disease.

To note about this clone: This sample includes further DNA sequences coding for the same CDR3. This chain connects TRBV5-6 to TRBJ1-5; D remains unclear. Trimming shortened V by 0 bases and J by 4 bases, and 5 bases separated the two germline ends. Germline V gene sequence: CDR1 SGHDT, CDR2 YYEEEE. The CDR3 contains 13 residues. In DNA, the CDR3 is TGTGCCAGCAGCTTGGCGGGGAATCAGCCCCAGCATTTT. Residues: CASSLAGNQPQHF. Full variable domain (missing parts from reference TRBV5-6 and TRBJ1-5): DAGVTQSPTHLIKTRGQQVTLRCSPKSGHDTVSWYQQALGQGPQFIFQYYEEEERQRGNFPDRFSGHQFPNYSSELNVNALLLGDSALYLCASSLAGNQPQHFGDGTRLSIL.

V and J are TRBV7-6 and TRBJ2-7, with D perhaps matching TRBD2 (5 bases). Germline-derived CDR1 and CDR2 are SGHVS and FNYEAQ. V was clipped by 4 bases and J by 9 bases, with 10 bases between them. This CDR3 spans 11 amino acids. The CDR3 DNA follows: TGTGCCAGCAGCTCACCAAGCGGGCAGTACTTC. This sequence encodes CASSSPSGQYF.

This sequence joins TRBV5-1 and TRBJ2-7; 9 bases align to TRBD1. V shed 0 bases, J shed 5 bases, and the junction held 9 bases outside the gene matches. This CDR3 is built from 16 residues. Germline V lookup: CDR1 SGHRS, CDR2 YFSETQ. The CDR3 DNA reads as TGCGCCAGCAGCTTGGGCCGGGACAGGGAAAGGGACGAGCAGTACTTC. Protein product: CASSLGRDRERDEQYF.

The chain uses TRBV6-1 and TRBJ1-4; 8 bases are a match to TRBD1. CDR3 length: 14 amino acids. After removal of 7 bases from V and 8 bases from J, the junction contained 9 bases not matched to a gene. Germline CDR1 MNHNS, CDR2 SASEGT. The CDR3 spells CASIAGGAWEKLFF. The CDR3 region has the DNA TGTGCCAGCATTGCAGGGGGCGCGTGGGAAAAACTGTTTTTT.

This chain connects TRBV24-1 to TRBJ1-5, with 7 bases lining up with TRBD1. The CDR3 consists of 16 residues. V lost 3 bases, J lost 0 bases, and 4 bases stayed unmatched. CDR1 is KGHDR, CDR2 SFDVKD, per germline. CDR3 region: CATSDPGTDSNQPQHF. The DNA of the CDR3 is TGTGCCACCAGTGATCCCGGGACAGATAGCAATCAGCCCCAGCATTTT.

The gene calls are TRBV7-9 and TRBJ2-1; 10 bases match TRBD2. V lost 1 base to trimming and J lost 2 bases; unmatched junction nucleotides: 5. The CDR3 spans 17 residues. Germline V gene data show CDR1 as SEHNR and CDR2 as FQNEAQ (reference sequence). Written as DNA, the CDR3 is TGTGCCAGCAGCTTAGGGGCACTAGCGGGAACCTACAATGAGCAGTTCTTC. Translating gives CASSLGALAGTYNEQFF.

The chain couples TRBV12-5 to TRBJ2-1; TRBD1 is a possible D gene (5 bases). Germline CDR1 and CDR2: LGHNT and FRNRAP. The V and J ends lost 4 bases and 4 bases respectively, with 11 bases between them. The CDR3 loop spans 14 amino acids. CDR3: CASGSLDTYNEQFF. The CDR3 DNA follows: TGTGCTAGTGGTTCGCTGGACACGTACAATGAGCAGTTCTTC. Supplemented by reference TRBV12-5 and TRBJ2-1, the full variable domain reads DARVTQTPRHKVTEMGQEVTMRCQPILGHNTVFWYRQTMMQGLELLAYFRNRAPLDDSGMPKDRFSAEMPDATLATLKIQPSEPRDSAVYFCASGSLDTYNEQFFGPGTRLTVL.

The genes are TRBV7-2 and TRBJ2-5; no definite D call. Trimming cost V 5 bases and J 7 bases, with 14 bases left between them. The CDR3 is made up of 13 amino acids. In germline, CDR1 is SGHTA, CDR2 FQGNSA. The CDR3 nucleotides are TGTGCCAGCAGCGCTCTAAATTTATGGACCCAGTACTTC. Translating gives CASSALNLWTQYF.

The chain carries TRBV28 and TRBJ2-7; TRBD1 is a possible D gene (6 bases). V lost 5 bases to trimming and J lost 6 bases, with 14 bases between them. The CDR3 is 13 residues long. Germline CDR1 MDHEN, CDR2 SYDVKM. CDR3 sequence: CASSPGHRAEQYF. DNA for the CDR3: TGTGCCAGCAGTCCGGGACACCGAGCCGAGCAGTACTTC.

There are a few counts of this clone. The chain links TRBV29-1 to TRBJ2-1, with 7 bases that match TRBD1. This CDR3 region has 13 residues. From germline, CDR1 is SQVTM and CDR2 ANQGSEA. V trimming: 6 bases; J trimming: 8 bases; junction bases outside the gene matches: 10. CDR3 region: CSVRQGLAYEQFF. The CDR3 DNA is TGCAGCGTGCGACAGGGTTTGGCGTATGAGCAGTTCTTC.

Note on this clone: This sample includes further DNA sequences coding for the same CDR3. This sequence joins TRBV9 and TRBJ2-3; no firm D call. There are 12 residues in the CDR3. Trimming stripped 0 bases from V and 3 bases from J, with 2 bases between. Germline V gene data show CDR1 as SGDLS and CDR2 as YYNGEE. In DNA, the CDR3 is TGTGCCAGCAGCGTAGCGACAGATACGCAGTATTTT. Its translation: CASSVATDTQYF. Together with reference TRBV9 and TRBJ2-3, the CDR3 gives the full variable domain: DSGVTQTPKHLITATGQRVTLRCSPRSGDLSVYWYQQSLDQGLQFLIQYYNGEERAKGNILERFSAQQFPDLHSELNLSSLELGDSALYFCASSVATDTQYFGPGTRLTVL.

CDR3 sequence (DNA): TGCGCCAGCCGCTGGGGGGATGGGACGCACTACGAGCAGTACTTC. Protein sequence: CASRWGDGTHYEQYF. The chain couples TRBV5-1 to TRBJ2-7, with D maybe TRBD2 (6 bases). Trimming removed 7 bases from V and 3 bases from J, with 20 bases in between. The germline V gene has CDR1 SGHRS and CDR2 YFSETQ. The CDR3 contains 15 residues.

The gene calls are TRBV6-5 and TRBJ1-1; no clear D gene. This CDR3 contains 11 residues. Trimming shortened V by 8 bases and J by 8 bases, and 12 bases separated the two germline ends. Germline V gene lookup returns CDR1 MNHEY and CDR2 SVGAGI. The CDR3 bases are TGTGCCAGCTCCCTACTCCGGGAAGCTTTCTTT. It yields the protein CASSLLREAFF.

The J gene is TRBJ2-3, the V gene TRBV9; 7 nucleotides align to TRBD1. Germline CDR1 is SGDLS and CDR2 is YYNGEE. V lost 3 bases, J lost 0 bases, and 7 bases stayed unmatched. This CDR3 region has 16 residues. The CDR3 spells CASSEGDSLSTDTQYF. In DNA, the CDR3 is TGTGCCAGCAGCGAGGGGGACAGCCTGAGCACAGATACGCAGTATTTT.

Comments on this clone: The DNA is omitted, as the CDR3 cannot be located on it reliably, and the CDR3 follows TCRdb's listing. The V call is TRBV19, the J call TRBJ1-4; the D call in the table, TRBD1, was not verified against the DNA. The CDR3 totals 14 residues, both ends included. The germline gives CDR1 LNHDA, CDR2 SQIVND (reference sequence). CDR3 sequence reads: CASSVGQGNEKLLF.

The CDR3 DNA reads TGTGCCAGCAAAATGGGACAGGGCGGCAATGGCTACACCTTC. Its protein is CASKMGQGGNGYTF. The chain couples TRBV28 to TRBJ1-2, with 9 positions matching TRBD1. Germline loops: CDR1 MDHEN, CDR2 SYDVKM. CDR3 length equals 14 residues. V lost 7 bases and J lost 6; bases outside the gene matches: 9.

In its sample, this clone was seen once. The rearrangement joins TRBV5-4 to TRBJ1-5, with D possibly matching TRBD1 (6 bases). V dropped 1 base and J dropped 3 bases, with 11 bases sitting between them. The CDR3 extends over 15 amino acids. From germline, CDR1 is SGHNT and CDR2 YYREEE (reference sequence). CDR3 sequence (DNA): TGTGCCAGCAGCTTGTTACCAGGGGTCAATCAGCCCCAGCATTTT. Amino acid sequence: CASSLLPGVNQPQHF.

This chain joins TRBV19 and TRBJ1-2; 10 bases agree with TRBD1. The CDR3 is made up of 14 amino acids. Trimming at V came to 3 bases and at J to 8 bases, leaving 6 bases not matched to a gene. Germline loops: CDR1 LNHDA, CDR2 SQIVND (reference sequence). The CDR3: CASSIFGTGDGYTF. The CDR3 DNA reads TGTGCCAGTAGTATTTTCGGGACAGGGGACGGCTACACCTTC.

V gene TRBV18 combines with J gene TRBJ1-5; D unresolved. Trimming removed 5 bases from V and 4 bases from J, with 9 bases in between. CDR3 length: 13 residues. In germline, CDR1 is KGHSH, CDR2 LQKENI. The CDR3 nucleotides are TGTGCCAGCTCAGGTGGGAGAAATCAGCCCCAGCATTTT. Amino acids: CASSGGRNQPQHF.

V usage is TRBV4-1 and J usage is TRBJ2-1, with D hard to call. Germline assignment: CDR1 MGHRA and CDR2 YSYEKL. The V and J ends lost 3 bases and 9 bases respectively, with 12 bases between them. The CDR3 length is 13 residues. This chain's CDR3 is CASSQRALREQFF. The DNA of the CDR3 is TGCGCCAGCAGCCAGAGAGCGCTTCGTGAGCAGTTCTTC.

This chain connects TRBV5-1 to TRBJ2-7, with a possible D match to TRBD2 (6 bases). Germline V lookup: CDR1 SGHRS, CDR2 YFSETQ. There are 14 residues in the CDR3. V lost 4 bases to trimming and J lost 4 bases, with 15 bases between them. The CDR3: CASSLLAPGYEQYF. Written as DNA, the CDR3 is TGCGCCAGCAGCCTACTAGCCCCAGGTTACGAGCAGTACTTC.

The chain joins TRBV7-2 to TRBJ2-7, with D possibly matching TRBD1 (8 bases). Trimming left V 3 bases short and J 1 base short, with 19 bases between. CDR3 size: 17 residues. Germline loops: CDR1 SGHTA, CDR2 FQGNSA. The DNA for the CDR3 is TGTGCCAGCAGCTTTACCTTGGACAGGGAGGGGTCCTACGAGCAGTACTTC. Translated, it gives CASSFTLDREGSYEQYF.

The V and J genes are TRBV13 and TRBJ2-3; 14 nucleotides match TRBD2. CDR1 PRHDT and CDR2 FYEKMQ come from the germline V gene (reference sequence). With V trimmed by 4 bases and J by 6 bases, 9 bases remained unmatched. This CDR3 is built from 17 residues. CDR3 amino acids: CASSSGGLAGESDTQYF. The CDR3 DNA follows: TGTGCCAGCAGCTCCGGGGGACTAGCGGGAGAGTCGGATACGCAGTATTTT.

The V gene is TRBV28, the J gene TRBJ1-1; D unclear. V gave up 6 bases and J gave up 0 bases, with 8 bases separating them. Germline V gene sequence: CDR1 MDHEN, CDR2 SYDVKM. The CDR3 is made up of 13 amino acids. The CDR3 DNA reads as TGTGCCAGCAGCCCCGAGTTGAACACTGAAGCTTTCTTT. It codes for CASSPELNTEAFF.

This clone was seen more than once but under ten times. CDR3 region: CATSDHKYNEQFF. CDR3 in DNA: TGTGCCACCAGTGATCACAAGTACAATGAGCAGTTCTTC. The genes are TRBV24-1 and TRBJ2-1, with D uncertain. The germline V gene encodes CDR1 KGHDR and CDR2 SFDVKD. V gave up 3 bases and J gave up 4 bases, with 6 bases separating them. This CDR3 is 13 amino acids long.

V usage is TRBV24-1 and J usage is TRBJ2-1; D is unresolved. Germline V gene lookup returns CDR1 KGHDR and CDR2 SFDVKD. V lost 3 bases to trimming and J lost 10 bases, with 12 bases between them. The CDR3 has 13 residues. CDR3 coding DNA: TGTGCCACCAGTGATCCCGACTCTTTCGAGCAGTTCTTC. Translation gives CATSDPDSFEQFF.

The chain couples TRBV19 to TRBJ2-3; tentative D call: TRBD1 (6 bases). Trimming took off 8 bases at V and 0 bases at J, with 12 bases between the two ends. This CDR3 comprises 14 residues. Germline V gene lookup returns CDR1 LNHDA and CDR2 SQIVND (reference sequence). The CDR3 loop reads CASGFRGSTDTQYF. The DNA for the CDR3 is TGTGCCAGTGGTTTCAGGGGTAGCACAGATACGCAGTATTTT.

The chain carries TRBV27 and TRBJ2-7; TRBD2 aligns across 13 bases. The CDR3 runs to 15 residues. Germline CDR1 reads MNHEY; CDR2 reads SMNVEV (reference sequence). Trimming removed 5 bases from V and 2 bases from J; junction bases left unmatched: 3. CDR3 sequence reads: CASSEGLAGTYEQYF. CDR3 DNA: TGTGCCAGCAGTGAGGGACTAGCGGGGACCTACGAGCAGTACTTC.

The gene calls are TRBV9 and TRBJ1-5; 7 bases map to TRBD1. Trimming cost V 1 base and J 6 bases; bases outside gene matches: 4. This CDR3 comprises 14 residues. In germline, CDR1 is SGDLS, CDR2 YYNGEE. The CDR3 nucleotides read TGTGCCAGCAGCGTAACAGGGGCGGGTCAGCCCCAGCATTTT. This gives the protein CASSVTGAGQPQHF.

V is TRBV5-6 and J is TRBJ1-5, with D unclear. V gave up 5 bases and J gave up 4 bases, with 13 bases separating them. The CDR3 is made up of 14 amino acids. Germline V gene lookup returns CDR1 SGHDT and CDR2 YYEEEE. CDR3 residues: CASSSLEENQPQHF. CDR3 in DNA: TGTGCCAGCAGTTCCTTAGAGGAAAATCAGCCCCAGCATTTT.